This TCR beta chain was identified during a study of technical replicates of blood from several donors. V was cut by 2 bases and J by 6 bases, with 17 bases left in between. CDR1 SGHNT and CDR2 YYREEE come from the germline V gene (reference sequence). The CDR3 extends over 15 amino acids. The data were produced by immunoSEQ multiplex PCR, yet TCRdb's version contains in-frame clones alone and is incomplete. Of approximately 59,000 clones detected, roughly 86% appear once; the ten largest clones hold roughly 5%. This clone showed up just a few times. The origin of this receptor is a human donor in good health. Some clones in this sample may be carry-over from other donors' samples. The J gene is TRBJ1-1, the V gene TRBV5-4, with TRBD1 as a possible D gene (5 bases). The sample was PBMCs. CDR3 sequence reads: CASSFDGQGFSEAFF. The CDR3 DNA reads as TGTGCCAGCAGCTTCGATGGGCAGGGCTTCTCTGAAGCTTTCTTT.